The source of this TCR beta chain is a study of shared clonotypes between healthy human individuals. Overall study results and limits: Memory subsets generally showed lower estimated richness than naive subsets.

Method: immunoSEQ multiplex PCR; TCRdb's copy keeps in-frame clones and lacks some. Among about 530,000 clones listed, about 96% were seen once. To note about this clone: Its antigen is unidentified.

The CDR3 spans 14 residues. Germline CDR1 reads SEHNR; CDR2 reads FQNEAQ (reference sequence). J was trimmed by 2 bases and V by 8 bases; bases with no gene match: 7. Specimen: naive CD4+ T cells sorted from blood. Subset noted: CD45RA+ positively selected. J is TRBJ1-1 and V is TRBV7-9; TRBD1 agrees at 8 bases. The receptor was isolated from a woman under 40 in good health. The CDR3 reads CASARQGSNTEAFF. The CDR3 coding sequence is TGTGCCAGCGCACGACAGGGGTCAAACACTGAAGCTTTCTTT.